The subject of this entry is one TCR beta chain. The antigen is unknown. PBMCs were sourced from over 8.5 ml fresh peripheral blood. The junction had 3 bases not matched to a gene; V was cut back by 1 base and J by 3 bases. The germline V gene has CDR1 SGHRS and CDR2 YFSETQ. This CDR3 comprises 14 residues. The data were obtained in a study of T cells in Graves' hyperthyroidism and ophthalmopathy. Study summary: Peripheral blood specimens were obtained at initial diagnosis, prior to any treatment. Points from the study as a whole: Most thyroid clonotypes that were expanded above 0.001 also turned up in blood.

The source material, RNA transcripts, was used to amplify TCR beta CDR3 regions. TCR CDR3 regions were first amplified by RT-PCR with HTBI primers. TCRdb ran MiXCR on the multiplex PCR reads and lists one entry per CDR3 protein. The top ten hold roughly 29% of the sample, which has a few hundred thousand distinct CDR3 sequences, about 16% seen once. The TCR originated in a woman in her twenties or thirties with Graves' ophthalmopathy. What was sequenced was blood. This chain connects TRBV5-1 to TRBJ2-5; 7 bases agree with TRBD1. CDR3 sequence reads: CASSLRGGKETQYF. In DNA, the CDR3 is TGCGCCAGCAGCTTGAGAGGGGGCAAAGAGACCCAGTACTTC.